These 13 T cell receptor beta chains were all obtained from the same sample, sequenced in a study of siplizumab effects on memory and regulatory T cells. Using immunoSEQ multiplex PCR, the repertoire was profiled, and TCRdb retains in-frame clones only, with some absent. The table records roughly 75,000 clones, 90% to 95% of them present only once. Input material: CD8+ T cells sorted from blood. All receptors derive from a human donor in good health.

The CDR3 sequence is CASSPTGVTLYGYTF. CDR3 nucleotide sequence: TGTGCCAGCAGTCCAACAGGTGTTACCCTCTATGGCTACACCTTC. The chain couples TRBV28 to TRBJ1-2, with TRBD1 as a possible D gene (5 bases). With 5 bases removed from V and 4 bases from J, the gap between germline ends came to 17 bases. This CDR3 is built from 15 residues. Germline CDR1 is MDHEN and CDR2 is SYDVKM.

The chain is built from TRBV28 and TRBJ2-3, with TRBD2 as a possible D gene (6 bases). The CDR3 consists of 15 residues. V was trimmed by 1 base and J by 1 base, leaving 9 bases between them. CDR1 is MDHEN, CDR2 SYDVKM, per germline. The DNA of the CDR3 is TGTGCCAGCAGTTTATTGGGGGGAGGCACAGATACGCAGTATTTT. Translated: CASSLLGGGTDTQYF.

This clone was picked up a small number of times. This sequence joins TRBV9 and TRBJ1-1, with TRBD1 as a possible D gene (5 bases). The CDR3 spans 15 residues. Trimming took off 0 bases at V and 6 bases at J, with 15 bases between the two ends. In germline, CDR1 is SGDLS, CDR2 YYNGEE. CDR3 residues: CASSVGWGNPAEAFF. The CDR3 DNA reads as TGTGCCAGCAGCGTAGGGTGGGGGAACCCCGCTGAAGCTTTCTTT.

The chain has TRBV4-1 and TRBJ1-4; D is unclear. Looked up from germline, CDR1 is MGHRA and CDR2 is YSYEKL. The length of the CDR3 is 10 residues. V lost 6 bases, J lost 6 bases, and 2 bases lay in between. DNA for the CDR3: TGCGCCAGCAGAGATGAAAAACTGTTTTTT. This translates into CASRDEKLFF.

The CDR3 loop is CASSLIFEGYEQYF. The CDR3 nucleotides are TGTGCCAGCAGTTTAATATTCGAGGGGTACGAGCAGTACTTC. This sequence joins TRBV27 and TRBJ2-7; D could derive from TRBD1 or TRBD2 (5 bases each). The V gene lost 2 bases and the J gene lost 4 bases, with 12 bases spanning the gap. The CDR3 covers 14 residues. The germline gives CDR1 MNHEY, CDR2 SMNVEV (reference sequence).

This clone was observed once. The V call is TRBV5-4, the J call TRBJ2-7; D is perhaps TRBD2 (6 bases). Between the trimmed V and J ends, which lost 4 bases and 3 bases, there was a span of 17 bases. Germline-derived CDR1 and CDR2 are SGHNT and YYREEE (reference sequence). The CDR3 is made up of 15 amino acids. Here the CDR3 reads CASSLLDGSLYEQYF. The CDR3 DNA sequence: TGTGCCAGCAGCCTTTTGGACGGGAGTCTCTACGAGCAGTACTTC.

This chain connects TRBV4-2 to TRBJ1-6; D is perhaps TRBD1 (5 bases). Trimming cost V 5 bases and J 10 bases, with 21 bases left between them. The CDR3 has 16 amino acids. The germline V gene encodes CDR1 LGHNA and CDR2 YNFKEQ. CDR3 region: CASSSEDGGAKSPLHF. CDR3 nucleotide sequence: TGTGCCAGCAGCTCGGAGGATGGGGGAGCGAAGTCACCCCTCCACTTT.

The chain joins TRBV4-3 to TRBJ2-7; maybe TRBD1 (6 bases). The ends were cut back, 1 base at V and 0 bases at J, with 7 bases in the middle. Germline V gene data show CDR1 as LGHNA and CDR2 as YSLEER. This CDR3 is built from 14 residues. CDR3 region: CASSQVQGSYEQYF. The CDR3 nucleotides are TGCGCCAGCAGCCAAGTACAGGGCTCCTACGAGCAGTACTTC.

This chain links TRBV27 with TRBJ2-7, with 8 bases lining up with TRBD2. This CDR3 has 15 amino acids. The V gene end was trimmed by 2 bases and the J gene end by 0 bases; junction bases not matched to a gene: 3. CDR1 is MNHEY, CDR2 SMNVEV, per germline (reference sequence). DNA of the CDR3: TGTGCCAGCAGTTTAAGCGGGGGCCTCTCCTACGAGCAGTACTTC. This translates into CASSLSGGLSYEQYF.

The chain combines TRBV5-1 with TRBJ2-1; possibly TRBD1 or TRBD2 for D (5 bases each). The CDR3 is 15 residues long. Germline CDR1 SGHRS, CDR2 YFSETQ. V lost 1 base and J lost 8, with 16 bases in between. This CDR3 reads CASSLLGQGVDEQFF. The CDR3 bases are TGCGCCAGCAGCTTGTTGGGCCAGGGAGTCGATGAGCAGTTCTTC.

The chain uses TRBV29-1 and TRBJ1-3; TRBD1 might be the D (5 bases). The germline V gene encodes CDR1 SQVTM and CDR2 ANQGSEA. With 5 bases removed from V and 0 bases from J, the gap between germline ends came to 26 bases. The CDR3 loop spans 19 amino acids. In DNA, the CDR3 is TGCAGCGTTCGAGCGTGGACAAGAGGGCTGGAGAGCTCTGGAAACACCATATATTTT. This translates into CSVRAWTRGLESSGNTIYF.

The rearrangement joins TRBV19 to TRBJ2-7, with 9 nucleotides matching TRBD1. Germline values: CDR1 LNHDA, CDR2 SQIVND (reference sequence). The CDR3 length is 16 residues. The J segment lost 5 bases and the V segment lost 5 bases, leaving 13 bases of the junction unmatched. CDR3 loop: CASSVGPDRGINEQYF. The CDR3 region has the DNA TGTGCCAGTAGTGTAGGCCCGGACAGGGGAATCAACGAGCAGTACTTC.

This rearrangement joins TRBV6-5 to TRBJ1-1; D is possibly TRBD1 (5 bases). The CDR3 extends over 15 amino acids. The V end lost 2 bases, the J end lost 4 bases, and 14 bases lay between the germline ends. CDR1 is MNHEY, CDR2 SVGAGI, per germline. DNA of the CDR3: TGTGCCAGCAGTTACGGTATCACGGGGGGCACTGAAGCTTTCTTT. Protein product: CASSYGITGGTEAFF.